The next 24 T cell receptor beta chains were all read from a single sample in a study of T cell responses to AZD1222 COVID-19 vaccine (dated by TCRdb to 2020 to 2022). Libraries were constructed by the immunoSEQ multiplex PCR assay. TCRdb stores this immuneACCESS table with in-frame sequences only. Part of the clones is absent; in the studies checked, under half of the shortfall reflects unresolved V genes, and no reason is known for the rest. The sample table lists roughly 170,000 clones, 75% to 90% of them with a count of one. The ten most abundant clones make up 2.6% of the sample. What the time point label conveys for this sample: baseline before first vaccination. The starting material was peripheral blood, obtained on day 0 of AZD1222 vaccination. These receptors came from an adult in good health.

This clone has a single count. The chain employs TRBV2 and TRBJ1-4, with TRBD1 matching 7 bases. The CDR3 is 13 amino acids. CDR1 and CDR2 (germline): SNHLY, FYNNEI. V lost 6 bases to trimming and J lost 8 bases; unmatched junction nucleotides: 6. As DNA, the CDR3 is TGTGCCAGCAGGGACAGGCCAACGGAAAAACTGTTTTTT. As protein: CASRDRPTEKLFF.

The rearrangement joins TRBV28 to TRBJ1-2; tentative D call: TRBD1 (6 bases). The CDR3 consists of 15 residues. Trimming shortened V by 3 bases and J by 2 bases, and 13 bases separated the two germline ends. Germline loops: CDR1 MDHEN, CDR2 SYDVKM. The CDR3 DNA follows: TGTGCCAGCAGTTTGGTTCACAGGGCAAACTATGGCTACACCTTC. This gives the protein CASSLVHRANYGYTF.

V is TRBV6-5 and J is TRBJ1-1; unclear D gene. The CDR3 extends over 14 amino acids. Germline CDR1 is MNHEY and CDR2 is SVGAGI. V lost 0 bases and J lost 5, with 10 bases in between. CDR3 DNA sequence: TGTGCCAGCAGTTACTCTGGGAGTAGGACTGAAGCTTTCTTT. This translates into CASSYSGSRTEAFF.

This chain joins TRBV7-2 and TRBJ1-5; D gene unclear. Per germline, CDR1 SGHTA and CDR2 FQGNSA. The CDR3 sequence is 17 residues long. V lost 5 bases to trimming and J lost 5 bases, with 22 bases between them. CDR3 amino acids: CASSPIPPQVGHQPQHF. CDR3 coding DNA: TGTGCCAGCAGCCCTATACCCCCCCAGGTAGGGCATCAGCCCCAGCATTTT.

The chain is built from TRBV3-1 (or the pseudogene TRBV3-2) and TRBJ2-7; D unclear. CDR1 LGHDT and CDR2 YNNKEL come from the germline V gene (reference sequence). Trimming removed 4 bases at V and 3 bases at J, with 10 bases between. This CDR3 has 13 amino acids. Here the CDR3 DNA reads TGTGCCAGCAGCCTACGACGCGGCTACGAGCAGTACTTC. It yields the protein CASSLRRGYEQYF.

The chain recombines TRBV11-2 with TRBJ2-2, with a weak D call TRBD2 (5 bases). Per germline, CDR1 SGHAT and CDR2 FQNNGV. This CDR3 comprises 12 residues. The V end lost 3 bases, the J end lost 10 bases, and 9 bases lay between the germline ends. CDR3 amino acids: CASSLGVPELFF. The CDR3 DNA is TGTGCCAGCAGCTTGGGAGTACCGGAGCTGTTTTTT.

The J gene is TRBJ1-2, the V gene TRBV6-5; the D gene is possibly TRBD1 (5 bases). Trimming took off 6 bases at V and 3 bases at J, with 17 bases between the two ends. CDR1 and CDR2 (germline): MNHEY, SVGAGI. The CDR3 length is 15 residues. CDR3 sequence reads: CASSLTLGRDYGYTF. CDR3 in DNA: TGTGCCAGCAGCCTCACCTTGGGCAGGGACTATGGCTACACCTTC.

V is TRBV10-3 and J is TRBJ2-7; 7 nucleotides match TRBD1. V shed 6 bases, J shed 0 bases, and the junction held 5 bases outside the gene matches. Germline loops: CDR1 ENHRY, CDR2 SYGVKD. This CDR3 region has 14 residues. The CDR3 region has the DNA TGTGCCATCAGCGCCAGGGGGTTCTCCTACGAGCAGTACTTC. It is translated as CAISARGFSYEQYF.

This clone was seen once. This chain connects TRBV27 to TRBJ2-3; D remains unclear. CDR1 MNHEY and CDR2 SMNVEV come from the germline V gene (reference sequence). The CDR3 spans 14 residues. V was clipped by 3 bases and J by 1 base, with 8 bases between them. The CDR3 DNA reads as TGTGCCAGCAGTTTTGTACGGGGCACAGATACGCAGTATTTT. Translation: CASSFVRGTDTQYF.

This sequence joins TRBV28 and TRBJ2-7, with D possibly TRBD2 on 6 matching bases. The germline CDR1 and CDR2 sequences are MDHEN and SYDVKM. The V gene lost 4 bases and the J gene lost 0 bases, with 19 bases spanning the gap. The CDR3 is 17 residues long. CDR3: CASSSLRTGLFSYEQYF. CDR3 bases: TGTGCCAGCAGTTCTCTCCGGACGGGACTCTTCTCCTACGAGCAGTACTTC.

The chain couples TRBV27 to TRBJ1-1; D is perhaps TRBD1 (5 bases). The germline V gene has CDR1 MNHEY and CDR2 SMNVEV (reference sequence). V dropped 4 bases and J dropped 7 bases, with 13 bases sitting between them. The CDR3 runs to 13 residues. The CDR3 DNA sequence: TGTGCCAGCAGTTCTACCTGGGGCAGTGAAGCTTTCTTT. Its translation is CASSSTWGSEAFF.

The rearrangement uses TRBV5-1 and TRBJ1-2; D perhaps matches TRBD1 (6 bases). Germline CDR1 and CDR2: SGHRS and YFSETQ. The CDR3 sequence is 14 residues long. Deletions cut 4 bases from V and 6 bases from J, with 16 bases between. CDR3 region: CASSAYQGNHGYTF. CDR3 nucleotide sequence: TGCGCCAGCAGCGCCTATCAGGGGAATCATGGCTACACCTTC.

The rearrangement uses TRBV6-4 and TRBJ2-3; D may be TRBD2 (6 bases). CDR1 is MRHNA, CDR2 SNTAGT, per germline. With 10 bases removed from V and 4 bases from J, the gap between germline ends came to 24 bases. The CDR3 runs 16 residues. CDR3 amino acids: CATPAWRAFGADTQYF. The DNA of the CDR3 is TGTGCCACGCCTGCCTGGAGGGCCTTTGGTGCAGATACGCAGTATTTT.

CDR3 region: CASTDLGGYNEQFF. For the CDR3, the DNA is TGTGCCAGCACCGATTTGGGAGGTTACAATGAGCAGTTCTTC. V and J are TRBV27 and TRBJ2-1; D perhaps matches TRBD2 (6 bases). V dropped 7 bases and J dropped 4 bases, with 14 bases sitting between them. The CDR3 runs to 14 residues. Per germline, CDR1 MNHEY and CDR2 SMNVEV (reference sequence).

This chain connects TRBV2 to TRBJ1-4; perhaps TRBD1 as D (6 bases). CDR1 is SNHLY, CDR2 FYNNEI, per germline. V was trimmed by 6 bases and J by 3 bases, leaving 11 bases between them. This CDR3 contains 14 residues. The CDR3 bases are TGTGCCAGCAGAATGACAGGCTCTAATGAAAAACTGTTTTTT. Encoded protein: CASRMTGSNEKLFF.

The V call is TRBV28, the J call TRBJ1-4; no reliable D call. Between the trimmed V and J ends, which lost 3 bases and 0 bases, there was a span of 11 bases. The CDR3 consists of 16 residues. CDR1 and CDR2 (germline): MDHEN, SYDVKM. The CDR3 loop reads CASSLRPVATNEKLFF. As DNA, the CDR3 is TGTGCCAGCAGTTTGCGGCCAGTTGCAACTAATGAAAAACTGTTTTTT.

The chain carries TRBV19 and TRBJ2-1, with TRBD2 matching 13 bases. V trimming: 6 bases; J trimming: 9 bases; junction bases outside the gene matches: 14. Germline assignment: CDR1 LNHDA and CDR2 SQIVND (reference sequence). This CDR3 region has 17 residues. The CDR3 sequence is CASRNPLAGGLKGEQFF. CDR3 DNA sequence: TGTGCCAGTAGAAACCCACTAGCGGGAGGGCTAAAGGGTGAGCAGTTCTTC.

This chain links TRBV18 with TRBJ1-1; D gene unclear. CDR1 is KGHSH, CDR2 LQKENI, per germline. The CDR3 totals 15 residues. The V and J ends lost 3 bases and 3 bases respectively, with 14 bases between them. CDR3 DNA: TGTGCCAGCTCACCTCCCTCCATTCCTTACACTGAAGCTTTCTTT. Its protein is CASSPPSIPYTEAFF. Together with reference TRBV18 and TRBJ1-1, the CDR3 gives the full variable domain: NAGVMQNPRHLVRRRGQEARLRCSPMKGHSHVYWYRQLPEEGLKFMVYLQKENIIDESGMPKERFSAEFPKEGPSILRIQQVVRGDSAAYFCASSPPSIPYTEAFFGQGTRLTVV.

CDR3 sequence reads: CSVEARGTWENPTSNEQFF. CDR3 nucleotides: TGCAGCGTTGAAGCGAGGGGGACGTGGGAAAACCCTACGAGCAATGAGCAGTTCTTC. The chain uses TRBV29-1 and TRBJ2-1; TRBD1 is a possible D gene (6 bases). This CDR3 contains 19 residues. Germline CDR1 reads SQVTM; CDR2 reads ANQGSEA. V was clipped by 1 base and J by 6 bases, with 28 bases between them.

This clone was seen a handful of times. The chain is built from TRBV10-1 and TRBJ1-6; D unclear. The CDR3 totals 11 residues. Trimming took 6 bases from V and 13 from J, leaving 10 bases between them. CDR1 WNHNN and CDR2 SYGVQD come from the germline V gene (reference sequence). The CDR3 spells CASRVLEPLHF. In DNA, the CDR3 is TGCGCCAGCAGGGTTCTTGAGCCCCTCCACTTT.

CDR3 sequence: CASSPNRGPQETQYF. CDR3 DNA sequence: TGTGCCAGCTCACCGAACAGGGGCCCCCAAGAGACCCAGTACTTC. The V gene is TRBV18, the J gene TRBJ2-5; TRBD1 matches at 7 bases. Unmatched junction bases numbered 5, after V lost 3 bases and J lost 1 base. The CDR3 consists of 15 residues. The germline V gene encodes CDR1 KGHSH and CDR2 LQKENI.

This chain joins TRBV18 and TRBJ1-1; 7 bases match TRBD1. V dropped 6 bases and J dropped 7; count of bases not matched to a gene: 8. The germline V gene encodes CDR1 KGHSH and CDR2 LQKENI. There are 13 residues in the CDR3. The CDR3 here is CASSPDRVNEAFF. The CDR3 DNA reads as TGTGCCAGCTCTCCCGACAGGGTTAATGAAGCTTTCTTT.

This chain links TRBV19 with TRBJ1-5; D unresolved. This CDR3 has 14 amino acids. CDR1 LNHDA and CDR2 SQIVND come from the germline V gene (reference sequence). Between the trimmed V and J ends, which lost 3 bases and 6 bases, there was a span of 12 bases. CDR3 DNA sequence: TGTGCCAGTAGTATTTCGGTCGGAGGTCAGCCCCAGCATTTT. It encodes CASSISVGGQPQHF.

This sequence joins TRBV2 and TRBJ2-4; TRBD2 matches 7 bases. Trimming cost V 9 bases and J 2 bases; bases outside gene matches: 7. CDR3 size: 14 residues. The germline CDR1 and CDR2 sequences are SNHLY and FYNNEI. This CDR3 is CASKREGPKNIQYF. The CDR3 nucleotides read TGTGCCAGTAAGAGGGAGGGCCCCAAAAACATTCAGTACTTC.